Sequencing of this T cell receptor beta chain was carried out in a study of T-cell reconstitution after alpha-beta-depleted transplantation in children. As it was prepared, the TCRbeta library received unique molecular identifiers. MiXCR, applied by TCRdb to the PCR reads, yields one record per CDR3 protein. The sample yields about 400,000 distinct CDR3 sequences, about a fifth seen once. This CDR3 is built from 17 residues. The germline V gene encodes CDR1 DFQATT and CDR2 SNEGSKA (reference sequence). Trimming at V came to 0 bases and at J to 1 base, leaving 6 bases not matched to a gene. In regard to this clonotype: A much bigger clone sits one base away, suggesting this may be a read error.

This TCR derives from a human donor who donated a stem cell graft to a child with acute myeloid leukemia. J is TRBJ2-1 and V is TRBV20-1; 10 bases match TRBD2. Sequenced material: PBMCs from the stem cell graft donor, taken from the stem cell graft. CDR3 region: CSARDLRLAGSYNEQFF. The CDR3 DNA is TGCAGTGCTAGAGACCTCAGACTAGCGGGTTCCTACAATGAGCAGTTCTTC.